Shown below are 7 T cell receptor beta chains from a single sample sequenced in a study of blood T cell repertoires in COVID-19. TCRdb's copy holds only in-frame clones and misses some; the assay was immunoSEQ multiplex PCR. The sample records roughly 500,000 clones, roughly 90% being singletons. The sample consisted of PBMCs or T cells enriched from blood (not recorded which). The source is a woman aged 35 to 49 who had recovered from COVID-19.

In DNA, the CDR3 is TGCGCCAGCAGCCTGGAACTCCTAAGCACTGAAGCTTTCTTT. Translated, it gives CASSLELLSTEAFF. The rearrangement joins TRBV5-1 to TRBJ1-1, with unresolved D. The CDR3 totals 14 residues. The ends were cut back, 4 bases at V and 4 bases at J, with 14 bases in the middle. Germline CDR1 SGHRS, CDR2 YFSETQ.

The chain joins TRBV7-2 to TRBJ2-1; 8 positions agree with TRBD1. This CDR3 spans 15 amino acids. The germline CDR1 and CDR2 sequences are SGHTA and FQGNSA. Trimming cost V 5 bases and J 9 bases; bases outside gene matches: 12. As DNA, the CDR3 is TGTGCCAGCAGCACAGACAGGACAGGGTATGGTGAGCAGTTCTTC. Translation gives CASSTDRTGYGEQFF.

The V gene is TRBV12-3 or TRBV12-4, the J gene TRBJ1-2, with 7 bases aligning to TRBD1. The CDR3 length is 12 residues. Germline trimming cut 6 bases from V and 5 bases from J; bases unmatched to any gene: 3. DNA for the CDR3: TGTGCCAGCAGCCTGGGACAGTATGGCTACACCTTC. Its protein is CASSLGQYGYTF.

The CDR3 DNA sequence: TGTGCCAGCAGTGAACCCAGGAACACTGGAAACACCATATATTTT. This gives the protein CASSEPRNTGNTIYF. The gene calls are TRBV25-1 and TRBJ1-3; D is unclear. Looked up from germline, CDR1 is MGHDK and CDR2 is SYGVNS. V was clipped by 2 bases and J by 2 bases, with 10 bases between them. The CDR3 spans 15 residues.

This rearrangement joins TRBV7-8 to TRBJ2-7; 10 nucleotides agree with TRBD2. The trim removed 1 base at V and 6 bases at J, leaving 3 bases unmatched. The CDR3 covers 14 residues. Germline V CDR1 and CDR2: SGHVS, FQNEAQ. The CDR3 region is CASSLGLAGAEQYF. Written as DNA, the CDR3 is TGTGCCAGCAGCTTAGGTCTAGCGGGAGCCGAGCAGTACTTC.

The rearrangement uses TRBV19 and TRBJ2-1; 8 positions match TRBD2. V lost 5 bases and J lost 5; bases outside the gene matches: 8. The CDR3 runs 15 residues. CDR1 is LNHDA and CDR2 is SQIVND in the germline V gene (reference sequence). The CDR3 protein is CASSSAGGPHNEQFF. DNA for the CDR3: TGTGCCAGTAGTTCGGCGGGAGGACCACACAATGAGCAGTTCTTC. Full variable domain (remainder filled in from reference TRBV19 and TRBJ2-1): DGGITQSPKYLFRKEGQNVTLSCEQNLNHDAMYWYRQDPGQGLRLIYYSQIVNDFQKGDIAEGYSVSREKKESFPLTVTSAQKNPTAFYLCASSSAGGPHNEQFFGPGTRLTVL.

This chain links TRBV5-6 with TRBJ1-1; D gene ambiguous. The CDR3 spans 15 residues. Germline V gene data show CDR1 as SGHDT and CDR2 as YYEEEE. With 0 bases removed from V and 2 bases from J, the gap between germline ends came to 11 bases. The CDR3 DNA reads TGTGCCAGCAGCTTGGGTGGGCCAGCAAACACTGAAGCTTTCTTT. This gives the protein CASSLGGPANTEAFF.